This entry concerns a single T cell receptor (beta chain). The source of the sample is a study of blood T cell repertoires in COVID-19. Only in-frame clones appear in the TCRdb table, and some are missing; sequencing was by immunoSEQ multiplex PCR. The table shows tens of thousands of clones, with roughly four fifths occurring only once. Germline CDR1 and CDR2: KGHSY and FQNENV. J lost 7 bases, V lost 0 bases, and 7 bases had no gene match. The CDR3 length is 16 residues. This receptor was obtained from a woman aged 80 or older with acute or convalescent COVID-19. The chain uses TRBV16 and TRBJ2-2, with 8 bases matching TRBD1. Sequencing was done on a sample of peripheral blood. CDR3 protein: CASSQSSQGADGELFF. The CDR3 DNA follows: TGTGCCAGCAGCCAATCCTCGCAGGGGGCCGACGGGGAGCTGTTTTTT.